Following are 16 T cell receptor beta chains from one sample sequenced in a study of T cell changes during pregnancy in multiple sclerosis. The protocol was immunoSEQ multiplex PCR, while the TCRdb copy is restricted to in-frame clones and leaves out a portion. This sample has around 31,000 clones, with just over 90% found just once. This specimen was CD4+ T cells from peripheral blood mononuclear cells, taken in the second trimester of pregnancy. These receptors originate from a female donor with multiple sclerosis, enrolled in a pregnancy study.

The chain carries TRBV2 and TRBJ2-7; 9 bases map to TRBD1. Germline V gene lookup returns CDR1 SNHLY and CDR2 FYNNEI. CDR3 length: 13 residues. V lost 6 bases to trimming and J lost 6 bases; unmatched junction nucleotides: 6. CDR3 sequence reads: CASSGTGQTEQYF. CDR3 nucleotide sequence: TGTGCCAGCAGCGGGACAGGGCAGACCGAGCAGTACTTC.

The chain couples TRBV15 to TRBJ2-4; TRBD2 aligns across 11 bases. CDR1 LNHNV and CDR2 YYDKDF come from the germline V gene (reference sequence). This CDR3 spans 18 amino acids. The V segment lost 2 bases and the J segment 4 bases; nucleotides outside the gene matches: 10. The CDR3 DNA follows: TGTGCCACCAGCAGATTGGGGGGGACTAGCGGAGCAAAAAACATTCAGTACTTC. Encoded protein: CATSRLGGTSGAKNIQYF. The full variable domain, its missing parts supplied by reference TRBV15 and TRBJ2-4, is DAMVIQNPRYQVTQFGKPVTLSCSQTLNHNVMYWYQQKSSQAPKLLFHYYDKDFNNEADTPDNFQSRRPNTSFCFLDIRSPGLGDTAMYLCATSRLGGTSGAKNIQYFGAGTRLSVL.

V is TRBV5-1 and J is TRBJ2-5, with D possibly matching TRBD1 (5 bases). Deletions cut 7 bases from V and 5 bases from J, with 15 bases between. Germline CDR1 reads SGHRS; CDR2 reads YFSETQ. This CDR3 region has 13 residues. The CDR3 protein is CASSGLKGETQYF. The DNA for the CDR3 is TGCGCCAGCTCGGGCCTTAAGGGGGAGACCCAGTACTTC.

This sequence joins TRBV6-1 and TRBJ2-5, with 7 bases aligning to TRBD1. Germline CDR1 reads MNHNS; CDR2 reads SASEGT. J was trimmed by 5 bases and V by 9 bases; bases with no gene match: 9. This CDR3 has 13 residues. The CDR3 is CASSPDRVETQYF. The CDR3, as DNA: TGTGCCAGTTCGCCTGACAGGGTTGAGACCCAGTACTTC.

The CDR3 nucleotides are TGCGCCAGCAGCCACGGACTAGCGGGAGGGCCTTATGAGCAGTTCTTC. Translation: CASSHGLAGGPYEQFF. This chain uses TRBV5-1 with TRBJ2-1; 15 bases map to TRBD2. CDR1 and CDR2 (germline): SGHRS, YFSETQ. This CDR3 has 16 amino acids. V gave up 4 bases and J gave up 8 bases; unmatched junction bases: 7.

The chain uses TRBV7-2 and TRBJ2-7; 7 positions match TRBD2. The CDR3 runs 14 residues. With 3 bases clipped from V and 5 bases from J, the junction kept 7 bases outside the gene matches. Germline-derived CDR1 and CDR2 are SGHTA and FQGNSA. The CDR3 is CASSFRAGADEQYF. The CDR3 DNA follows: TGTGCCAGCAGCTTTAGGGCGGGAGCTGACGAGCAGTACTTC.

The count of this clone is one. The chain is built from TRBV15 and TRBJ1-1, with D perhaps matching TRBD1 (6 bases). Germline V CDR1 and CDR2: LNHNV, YYDKDF (reference sequence). The CDR3 has 13 amino acids. Trimming cost V 5 bases and J 12 bases, with 19 bases left between them. The DNA of the CDR3 is TGTGCCACCAGCGCACGGAAAGACAGGCGTACTTTCTTT. Amino acid sequence: CATSARKDRRTFF.

The gene calls are TRBV5-4 and TRBJ2-7; D is possibly TRBD2 (5 bases). Germline V gene data show CDR1 as SGHNT and CDR2 as YYREEE (reference sequence). This CDR3 comprises 15 residues. V was pared by 9 bases and J by 3 bases, with 22 bases between. The CDR3 DNA reads as TGTGCCACAGGAGGTGGGCCGTCAAGAAACTACGAGCAGTACTTC. Translation: CATGGGPSRNYEQYF.

The count of this clone is one. The V and J genes are TRBV7-2 and TRBJ1-4; no firm D call. The germline V gene encodes CDR1 SGHTA and CDR2 FQGNSA. V lost 0 bases, J lost 8 bases, and 13 bases lay in between. The CDR3 totals 15 residues. DNA for the CDR3: TGTGCCAGCAGCTTAGCGGCCCAGGCAGAGGAAAAACTGTTTTTT. This encodes CASSLAAQAEEKLFF.

This clone has only one observation. The chain carries TRBV2 and TRBJ2-3; tentative D call: TRBD1 (5 bases). Trimming took 6 bases from V and 6 from J, leaving 19 bases between them. Germline V gene sequence: CDR1 SNHLY, CDR2 FYNNEI. CDR3 length equals 15 residues. CDR3: CASRSWTSLGDTQYF. The DNA for the CDR3 is TGTGCCAGCAGGTCTTGGACATCCTTGGGTGATACGCAGTATTTT.

This chain uses TRBV11-3 with TRBJ2-7; D gene uncertain. Germline loops: CDR1 SGHNT, CDR2 YENEEA. The CDR3 has 13 residues. V lost 0 bases and J lost 4, with 7 bases in between. CDR3 loop: CASSLEREYEQYF. The DNA for the CDR3 is TGTGCCAGCAGCTTAGAAAGAGAGTACGAGCAGTACTTC.

This rearrangement joins TRBV5-1 to TRBJ1-5; D might be TRBD1 (6 bases). V dropped 5 bases and J dropped 8 bases, with 17 bases sitting between them. The CDR3 sequence is 14 residues long. Germline V lookup: CDR1 SGHRS, CDR2 YFSETQ. The chain's CDR3 is CASSTGQSGKPQHF. The CDR3 bases are TGCGCCAGCAGTACTGGACAGTCGGGTAAGCCCCAGCATTTT. Full variable domain (rest looked up from reference TRBV5-1 and TRBJ1-5): KAGVTQTPRYLIKTRGQQVTLSCSPISGHRSVSWYQQTPGQGLQFLFEYFSETQRNKGNFPGRFSGRQFSNSRSEMNVSTLELGDSALYLCASSTGQSGKPQHFGDGTRLSIL.

This rearrangement joins TRBV6-5 to TRBJ1-1; D perhaps matches TRBD1 (6 bases). Trimming removed 6 bases from V and 3 bases from J, with 14 bases in between. This CDR3 is built from 14 residues. Per germline, CDR1 MNHEY and CDR2 SVGAGI. CDR3: CASSHREGDTEAFF. The DNA for the CDR3 is TGTGCCAGCAGCCACAGGGAGGGGGACACTGAAGCTTTCTTT.

The rearrangement uses TRBV14 and TRBJ2-2; a weak D match, TRBD1 (5 bases). CDR1 is SGHDN and CDR2 is FVKESK in the germline V gene. The CDR3 contains 13 residues. Trimming cost V 0 bases and J 9 bases, with 8 bases left between them. CDR3 in amino acids: CASSQDLGRELFF. Written as DNA, the CDR3 is TGTGCCAGCAGCCAAGATCTGGGGCGGGAGCTGTTTTTT.

This chain links TRBV11-3 with TRBJ2-7, with 7 bases that match TRBD2. Germline V CDR1 and CDR2: SGHNT, YENEEA. CDR3 length equals 13 residues. V trimming: 8 bases; J trimming: 3 bases; junction bases outside the gene matches: 7. The CDR3 loop is CASQDGGSYEQYF. The DNA of the CDR3 is TGTGCCAGCCAAGACGGCGGGAGCTACGAGCAGTACTTC. The complete variable domain, with remaining parts taken from reference TRBV11-3 and TRBJ2-7, reads EAGVVQSPRYKIIEKKQPVAFWCNPISGHNTLYWYLQNLGQGPELLIRYENEEAVDDSQLPKDRFSAERLKGVDSTLKIQPAELGDSAVYLCASQDGGSYEQYFGPGTRLTVT.

The chain carries TRBV5-4 and TRBJ2-7; TRBD2 matches at 13 bases. Trimming removed 3 bases from V and 6 bases from J; junction bases left unmatched: 6. The V gene's germline CDR1 is SGHNT and CDR2 YYREEE (reference sequence). This CDR3 has 15 residues. This CDR3 is CASSSGLAGVGEQYF. The CDR3 nucleotides are TGTGCCAGCAGCTCCGGACTAGCGGGAGTGGGCGAGCAGTACTTC.